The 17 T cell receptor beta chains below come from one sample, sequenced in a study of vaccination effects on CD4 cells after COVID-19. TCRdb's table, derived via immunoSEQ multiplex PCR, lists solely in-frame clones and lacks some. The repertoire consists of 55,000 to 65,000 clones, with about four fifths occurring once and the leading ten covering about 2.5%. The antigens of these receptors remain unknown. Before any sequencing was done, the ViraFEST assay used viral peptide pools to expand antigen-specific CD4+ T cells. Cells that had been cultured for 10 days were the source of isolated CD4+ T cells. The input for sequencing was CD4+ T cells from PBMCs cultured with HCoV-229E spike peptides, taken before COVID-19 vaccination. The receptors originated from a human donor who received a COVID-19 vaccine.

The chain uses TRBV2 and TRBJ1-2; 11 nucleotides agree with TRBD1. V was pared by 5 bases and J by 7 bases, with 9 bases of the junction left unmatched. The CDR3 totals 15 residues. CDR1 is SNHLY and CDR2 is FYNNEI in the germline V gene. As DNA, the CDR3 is TGTGCCAGCAGTCTTTTTGGACAGGGGGCGGGTGGCTACACCTTC. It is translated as CASSLFGQGAGGYTF. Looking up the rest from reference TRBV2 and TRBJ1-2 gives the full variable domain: EPEVTQTPSHQVTQMGQEVILRCVPISNHLYFYWYRQILGQKVEFLVSFYNNEISEKSEIFDDQFSVERPDGSNFTLKIRSTKLEDSAMYFCASSLFGQGAGGYTFGSGTRLTVV.

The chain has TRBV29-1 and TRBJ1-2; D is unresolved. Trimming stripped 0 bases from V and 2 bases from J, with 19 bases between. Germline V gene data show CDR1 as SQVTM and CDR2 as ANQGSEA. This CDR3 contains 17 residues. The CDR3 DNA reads TGCAGCGTTGAAGATCTTTGGTCGGAAGAGCTCAACTATGGCTACACCTTC. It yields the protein CSVEDLWSEELNYGYTF.

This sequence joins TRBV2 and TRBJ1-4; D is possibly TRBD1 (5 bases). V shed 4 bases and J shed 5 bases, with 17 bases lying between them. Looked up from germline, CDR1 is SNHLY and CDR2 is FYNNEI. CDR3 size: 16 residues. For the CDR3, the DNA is TGTGCCAGCAGTGTGGGGACTGTCAGATCCAATGAAAAACTGTTTTTT. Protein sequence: CASSVGTVRSNEKLFF. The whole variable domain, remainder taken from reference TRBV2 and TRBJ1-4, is EPEVTQTPSHQVTQMGQEVILRCVPISNHLYFYWYRQILGQKVEFLVSFYNNEISEKSEIFDDQFSVERPDGSNFTLKIRSTKLEDSAMYFCASSVGTVRSNEKLFFGSGTQLSVL.

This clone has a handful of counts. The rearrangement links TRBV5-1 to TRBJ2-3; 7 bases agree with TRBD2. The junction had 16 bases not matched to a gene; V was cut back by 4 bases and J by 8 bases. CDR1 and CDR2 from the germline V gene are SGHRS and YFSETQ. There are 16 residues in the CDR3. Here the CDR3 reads CASSPSVGGEGGTQYF. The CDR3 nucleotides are TGCGCCAGCAGCCCCTCTGTTGGGGGGGAAGGAGGTACGCAGTATTTT.

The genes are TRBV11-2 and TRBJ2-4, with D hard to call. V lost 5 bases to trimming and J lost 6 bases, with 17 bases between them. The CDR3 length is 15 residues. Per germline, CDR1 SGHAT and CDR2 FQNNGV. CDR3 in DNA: TGTGCCAGCAGCCCCCCAAAAGTGGGCAGAAACATTCAGTACTTC. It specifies CASSPPKVGRNIQYF.

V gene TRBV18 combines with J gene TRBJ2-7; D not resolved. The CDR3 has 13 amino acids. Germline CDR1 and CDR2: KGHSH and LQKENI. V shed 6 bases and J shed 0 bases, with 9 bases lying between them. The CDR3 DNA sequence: TGTGCCAGCTCCCCTGGCAGCTCCTACGAGCAGTACGTC. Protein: CASSPGSSYEQYV.

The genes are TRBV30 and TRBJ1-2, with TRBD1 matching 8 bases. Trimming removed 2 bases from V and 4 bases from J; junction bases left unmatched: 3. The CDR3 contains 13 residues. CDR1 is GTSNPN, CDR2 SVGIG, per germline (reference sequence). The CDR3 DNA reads TGTGCCTGGAGTACTGACAGGGGCTATGGCTACACCTTC. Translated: CAWSTDRGYGYTF.

The CDR3 region is CASSDPFKGGEPNSNQPQHF. CDR3 in DNA: TGTGCCAGCAGTGACCCCTTTAAAGGGGGCGAGCCGAATAGCAATCAGCCCCAGCATTTT. V gene TRBV6-4 combines with J gene TRBJ1-5, with TRBD1 matching 7 bases. From germline, CDR1 is MRHNA and CDR2 SNTAGT. This CDR3 has 20 residues. V shed 2 bases, J shed 0 bases, and the junction held 16 bases outside the gene matches.

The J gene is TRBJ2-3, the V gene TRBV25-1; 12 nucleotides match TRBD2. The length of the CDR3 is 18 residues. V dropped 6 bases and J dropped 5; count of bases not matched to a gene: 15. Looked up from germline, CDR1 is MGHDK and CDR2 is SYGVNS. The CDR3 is CASRGSDSSGGDRDTQYF. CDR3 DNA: TGTGCCAGCAGGGGCTCAGATTCTAGCGGGGGGGATAGAGATACGCAGTATTTT. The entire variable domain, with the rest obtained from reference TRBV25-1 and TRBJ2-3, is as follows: EADIYQTPRYLVIGTGKKITLECSQTMGHDKMYWYQQDPGMELHLIHYSYGVNSTEKGDLSSESTVSRIRTEHFPLTLESARPSHTSQYLCASRGSDSSGGDRDTQYFGPGTRLTVL.

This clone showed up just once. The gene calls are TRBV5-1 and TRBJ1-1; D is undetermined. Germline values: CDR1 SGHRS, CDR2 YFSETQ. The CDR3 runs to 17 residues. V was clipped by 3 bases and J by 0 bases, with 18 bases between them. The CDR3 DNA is TGCGCCAGCAGCTCGGGTAGGCAGAGCGTCATGAACACTGAAGCTTTCTTT. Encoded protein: CASSSGRQSVMNTEAFF.

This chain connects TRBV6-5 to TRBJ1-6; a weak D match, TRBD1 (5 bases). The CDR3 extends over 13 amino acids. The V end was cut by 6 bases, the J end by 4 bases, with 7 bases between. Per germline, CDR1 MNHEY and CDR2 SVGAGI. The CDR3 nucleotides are TGTGCCAGCAGGGGGGGGTATAATTCACCCCTCCACTTT. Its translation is CASRGGYNSPLHF.

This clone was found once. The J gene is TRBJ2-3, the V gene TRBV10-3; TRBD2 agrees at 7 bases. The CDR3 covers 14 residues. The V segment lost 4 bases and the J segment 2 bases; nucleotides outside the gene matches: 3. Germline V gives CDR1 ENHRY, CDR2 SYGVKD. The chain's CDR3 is CAISAGLDTDTQYF. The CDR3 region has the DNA TGTGCCATCAGTGCCGGACTAGACACAGATACGCAGTATTTT.

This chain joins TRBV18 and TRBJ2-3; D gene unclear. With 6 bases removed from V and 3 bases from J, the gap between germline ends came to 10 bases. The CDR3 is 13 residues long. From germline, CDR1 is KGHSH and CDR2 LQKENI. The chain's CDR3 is CASSSGVTDTQYF. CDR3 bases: TGTGCCAGCTCGTCCGGAGTGACAGATACGCAGTATTTT.

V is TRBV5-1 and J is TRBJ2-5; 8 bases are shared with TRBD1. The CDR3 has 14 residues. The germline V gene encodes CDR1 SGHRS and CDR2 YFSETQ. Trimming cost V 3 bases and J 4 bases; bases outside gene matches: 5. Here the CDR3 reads CASSSQGAGETQYF. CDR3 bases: TGCGCCAGCAGCTCGCAGGGGGCAGGAGAGACCCAGTACTTC.

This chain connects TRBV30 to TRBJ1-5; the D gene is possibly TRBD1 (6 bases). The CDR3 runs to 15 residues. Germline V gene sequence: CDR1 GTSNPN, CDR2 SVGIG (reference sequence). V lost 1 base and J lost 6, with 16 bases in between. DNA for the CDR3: TGTGCCTGGAGTGGAAAAGGGGGGACGAGTCAGCCCCAGCATTTT. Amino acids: CAWSGKGGTSQPQHF. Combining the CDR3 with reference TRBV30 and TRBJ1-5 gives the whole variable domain SQTIHQWPATLVQPVGSPLSLECTVEGTSNPNLYWYRQAAGRGLQLLFYSVGIGQISSEVPQNLSASRPQDRQFILSSKKLLLSDSGFYLCAWSGKGGTSQPQHFGDGTRLSIL.

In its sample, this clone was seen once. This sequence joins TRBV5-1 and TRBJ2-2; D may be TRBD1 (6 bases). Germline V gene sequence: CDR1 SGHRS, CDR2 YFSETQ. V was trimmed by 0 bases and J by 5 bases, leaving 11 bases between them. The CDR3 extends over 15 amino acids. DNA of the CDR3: TGCGCCAGCAGCTTGGAACAACAGGGTACCGGGGAGCTGTTTTTT. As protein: CASSLEQQGTGELFF.

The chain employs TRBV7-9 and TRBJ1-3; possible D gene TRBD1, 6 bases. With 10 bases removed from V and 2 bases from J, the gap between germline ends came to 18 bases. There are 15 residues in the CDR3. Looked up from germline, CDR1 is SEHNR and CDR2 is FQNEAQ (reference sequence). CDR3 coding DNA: TGTGCCAAGGGGGATGGTGTGGAAGCTGGAAACACCATATATTTT. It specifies CAKGDGVEAGNTIYF.